This paragraph covers one T cell receptor beta chain sequence. This entry belongs to a study of cytomegalovirus exposure and HLA in healthy donors. PCR used 60 Vbeta primers and 13 Jbeta primers. TCRdb's table, derived via immunoSEQ multiplex PCR, lists solely in-frame clones and lacks some. The sample includes under 85,000 clones, about four fifths of them seen just once. V lost 2 bases to trimming and J lost 6 bases; unmatched junction nucleotides: 4. CDR1 is SEHNR and CDR2 is FQNEAQ in the germline V gene (reference sequence). This CDR3 region has 15 residues. What was sequenced was PBMCs. The J gene is TRBJ1-6, the V gene TRBV7-9, with 7 positions matching TRBD1. The TCR originated in a woman in her 30s in good health and CMV-seronegative. The CDR3 DNA reads as TGTGCCAGCAGCTTATCAGGGACAGTTAATTCACCCCTCCACTTT. This encodes CASSLSGTVNSPLHF.